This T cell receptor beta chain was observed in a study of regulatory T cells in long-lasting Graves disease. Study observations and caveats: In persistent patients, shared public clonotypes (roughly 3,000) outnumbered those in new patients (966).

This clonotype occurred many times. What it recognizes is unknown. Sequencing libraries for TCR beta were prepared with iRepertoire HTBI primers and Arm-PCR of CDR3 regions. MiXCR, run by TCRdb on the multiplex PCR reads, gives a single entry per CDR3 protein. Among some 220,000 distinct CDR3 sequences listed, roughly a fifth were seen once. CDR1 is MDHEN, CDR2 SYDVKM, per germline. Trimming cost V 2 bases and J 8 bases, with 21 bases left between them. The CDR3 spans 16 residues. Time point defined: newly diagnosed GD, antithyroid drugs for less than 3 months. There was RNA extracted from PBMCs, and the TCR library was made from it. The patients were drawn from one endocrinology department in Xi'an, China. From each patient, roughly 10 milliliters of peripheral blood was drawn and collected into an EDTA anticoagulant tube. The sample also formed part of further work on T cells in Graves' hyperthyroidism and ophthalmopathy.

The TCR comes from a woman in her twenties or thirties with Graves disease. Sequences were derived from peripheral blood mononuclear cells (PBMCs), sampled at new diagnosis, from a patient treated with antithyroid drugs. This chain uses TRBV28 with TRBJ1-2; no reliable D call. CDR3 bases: TGTGCCAGCAGTTTACGCTACTCCCCGGCCTCAGGAGGCTACACCTTC. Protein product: CASSLRYSPASGGYTF.